This passage covers 9 T cell receptor beta chains from one sample sequenced in a study of T cell clones after liver transplantation. Profiling relied on immunoSEQ multiplex PCR, and the TCRdb table lists in-frame clones only, not all of them. The table includes roughly 100,000 clones, about 86% detected once. The sequencing here drew on CD4+ T cells from blood, taken approximately 43 months after liver transplant. The receptors stem from a human patient who received a liver transplant. Some T cells may originate from the graft donor.

This clone was picked up one time. V and J are TRBV7-9 and TRBJ1-4; a possible D gene is TRBD1 (5 bases). Between the trimmed V and J ends, which lost 5 bases and 3 bases, there was a span of 19 bases. Germline V gene data show CDR1 as SEHNR and CDR2 as FQNEAQ (reference sequence). The CDR3 contains 17 residues. For the CDR3, the DNA is TGTGCCAGCAGCCCCGAGGGGTTCTGGTCGCCTAATGAAAAACTGTTTTTT. Its protein product is CASSPEGFWSPNEKLFF.

The chain employs TRBV5-1 and TRBJ1-1, with D uncertain. The CDR3 loop spans 16 amino acids. The V end lost 1 base, the J end lost 0 bases, and 13 bases lay between the germline ends. The germline V gene has CDR1 SGHRS and CDR2 YFSETQ. This chain's CDR3 is CASSLSLDLMNTEAFF. CDR3 nucleotide sequence: TGCGCCAGCAGCTTGAGTTTGGACTTGATGAACACTGAAGCTTTCTTT.

CDR3 bases: TGTGCCAGCAGCAACAGGGATATGACCCAGTACTTC. Amino acid sequence: CASSNRDMTQYF. The chain has TRBV6-5 and TRBJ2-5, with D possibly being TRBD1 (6 bases). V was pared by 6 bases and J by 7 bases, with 12 bases between. This CDR3 is built from 12 residues. Germline values: CDR1 MNHEY, CDR2 SVGAGI.

The chain combines TRBV27 with TRBJ1-2, with D possibly matching TRBD1 (6 bases). There are 15 residues in the CDR3. Germline CDR1 reads MNHEY; CDR2 reads SMNVEV (reference sequence). V dropped 8 bases and J dropped 7 bases, with 23 bases sitting between them. The CDR3 region is CASEPSPGLRGGYTF. In DNA, the CDR3 is TGTGCCAGCGAACCTAGTCCGGGACTCAGGGGTGGCTACACCTTC.

The chain joins TRBV28 to TRBJ2-1; 7 bases are shared with TRBD2. Unmatched junction bases numbered 5, after V lost 2 bases and J lost 4 bases. From germline, CDR1 is MDHEN and CDR2 SYDVKM. This CDR3 is 15 amino acids long. The DNA for the CDR3 is TGTGCCAGCAGTTTACGTAGCGGGCCTTACAATGAGCAGTTCTTC. Protein product: CASSLRSGPYNEQFF.

V gene TRBV18 combines with J gene TRBJ1-2, with D possibly TRBD1 on 6 matching bases. V lost 2 bases and J lost 8, with 15 bases in between. Per the germline V gene, CDR1 is KGHSH and CDR2 is LQKENI. The CDR3 is 14 residues long. The CDR3 here is CASSPNGGAWGYTF. CDR3 coding DNA: TGTGCCAGCTCACCAAATGGGGGCGCTTGGGGCTACACCTTC.

The V call is TRBV28, the J call TRBJ1-1; TRBD1 aligns across 7 bases. Germline CDR1 and CDR2: MDHEN and SYDVKM. The CDR3 sequence is 15 residues long. The ends lost 5 bases at V and 1 base at J; junction bases unmatched: 7. As DNA, the CDR3 is TGTGCCAGCAGTCGTACCTACAGGGGGAACACTGAAGCTTTCTTT. Amino acid sequence: CASSRTYRGNTEAFF.

The chain combines TRBV12-5 with TRBJ2-1; 9 bases map to TRBD2. V trimming: 6 bases; J trimming: 9 bases; junction bases outside the gene matches: 15. Germline CDR1 LGHNT, CDR2 FRNRAP. The CDR3 loop spans 16 amino acids. The chain's CDR3 is CASGPPMAGGPGEQFF. The CDR3 nucleotides read TGTGCTAGTGGACCGCCGATGGCGGGGGGGCCCGGTGAGCAGTTCTTC.

This clone was picked up one time. This chain uses TRBV25-1 with TRBJ1-3; 10 bases fit TRBD1. Unmatched junction bases numbered 7, after V lost 10 bases and J lost 4 bases. The CDR3 is 14 amino acids. Germline CDR1 and CDR2: MGHDK and SYGVNS. The CDR3: CATRPGQGGNTIYF. The CDR3 DNA reads TGTGCCACGAGACCGGGACAGGGGGGAAACACCATATATTTT.